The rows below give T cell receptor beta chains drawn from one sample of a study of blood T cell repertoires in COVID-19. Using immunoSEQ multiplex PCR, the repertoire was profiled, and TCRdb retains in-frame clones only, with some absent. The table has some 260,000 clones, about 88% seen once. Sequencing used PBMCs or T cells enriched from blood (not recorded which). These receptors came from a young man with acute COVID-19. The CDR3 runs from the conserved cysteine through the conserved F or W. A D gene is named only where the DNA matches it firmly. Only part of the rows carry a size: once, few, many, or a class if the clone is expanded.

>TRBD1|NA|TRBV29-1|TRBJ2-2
CSVVRDRGGTGELFF
TGCAGCGTTGTGAGGGACAGGGGAGGGACCGGGGAGCTGTTTTTT
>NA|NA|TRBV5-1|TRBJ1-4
CASSRLGPATNEKLFF
TGCGCCAGCAGCCGATTGGGGCCTGCAACTAATGAAAAACTGTTTTTT
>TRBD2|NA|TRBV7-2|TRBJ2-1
CASSSPSGRSHNEQFF
TGTGCCAGCAGCTCGCCTAGCGGGAGGTCACACAATGAGCAGTTCTTC
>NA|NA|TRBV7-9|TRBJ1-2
CASSSRYGYTF
TGTGCCAGCAGCTCCCGCTATGGCTACACCTTC
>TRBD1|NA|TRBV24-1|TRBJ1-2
CATEPGQGISGGYTF
TGTGCCACCGAACCGGGACAGGGTATTTCAGGCGGCTACACCTTC
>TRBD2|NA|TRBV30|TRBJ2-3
CAWSLGLAGEGTDTQYF
TGTGCCTGGAGCTTAGGGTTAGCGGGAGAAGGCACAGATACGCAGTATTTT
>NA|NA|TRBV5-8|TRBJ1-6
CASSSSSYNSPLHF
TGTGCCAGCAGCTCGAGCTCCTATAATTCACCCCTCCACTTT
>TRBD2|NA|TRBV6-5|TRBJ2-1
CASTPSGRVTEQFF
TGTGCCAGCACGCCTAGCGGGAGGGTTACTGAGCAGTTCTTC
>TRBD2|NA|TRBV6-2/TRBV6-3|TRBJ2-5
CASSYIAGGRETQYF
TGTGCCAGCAGTTACATAGCGGGGGGGCGGGAGACCCAGTACTTC
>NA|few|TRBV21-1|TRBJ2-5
CASSKDHSGIYQETQYF
TGTGCCAGCAGCAAAGACCATAGCGGGATATACCAAGAGACCCAGTACTTC
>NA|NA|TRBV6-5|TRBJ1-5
CASSPGQSSNQPQHF
TGTGCCAGCAGCCCCGGACAGAGCAGCAATCAGCCCCAGCATTTT
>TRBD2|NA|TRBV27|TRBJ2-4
CASGNLRPGLAGGMENIQYF
TGTGCCAGCGGGAACCTTCGACCGGGACTAGCGGGAGGGATGGAGAACATTCAGTACTTC
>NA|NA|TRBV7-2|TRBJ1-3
CASRDSSGNTIYF
TGTGCCAGCCGCGACAGCTCTGGAAACACCATATATTTT
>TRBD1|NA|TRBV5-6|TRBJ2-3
CASSYPGQGGTDTQYF
TGTGCCAGCAGCTACCCGGGACAGGGTGGCACAGATACGCAGTATTTT
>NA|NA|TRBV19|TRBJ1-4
CASRRRQEEKLFF
TGTGCCAGTAGGCGACGACAGGAGGAAAAACTGTTTTTT
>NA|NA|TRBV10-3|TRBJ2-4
CAISESLGGRIQYF
TGTGCCATCAGTGAGTCCCTAGGAGGGCGCATTCAGTACTTC
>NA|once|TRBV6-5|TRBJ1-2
CASSIAREPNYGYTF
TGTGCCAGCAGTATCGCGAGGGAGCCTAACTATGGCTACACCTTC
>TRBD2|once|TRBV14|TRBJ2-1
CASSQEGRGGLAAHGDEQFF
TGTGCCAGCAGCCAAGAAGGGAGAGGGGGACTAGCGGCCCACGGTGATGAGCAGTTCTTC
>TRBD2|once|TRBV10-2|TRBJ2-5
CASSVAGGQEFGETQYF
TGCGCCAGCAGCGTAGCGGGGGGGCAGGAATTCGGAGAGACCCAGTACTTC
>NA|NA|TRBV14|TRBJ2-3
CASRPGLEGTQYF
TGTGCCAGCAGACCGGGACTTGAGGGTACGCAGTATTTT
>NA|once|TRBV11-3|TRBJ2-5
CASSLAGVAETQYF
TGTGCCAGCAGCTTAGCAGGGGTTGCAGAGACCCAGTACTTC
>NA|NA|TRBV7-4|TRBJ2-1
CASSQLAGRYNEQFF
TGTGCCAGCAGCCAGCTGGCGGGACGGTACAATGAGCAGTTCTTC
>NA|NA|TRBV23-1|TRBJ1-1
CASSQSPGMNTEAFF
TGCGCCAGCAGTCAATCGCCAGGGATGAACACTGAAGCTTTCTTT
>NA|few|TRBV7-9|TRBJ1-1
CASSLELSSDMNTEAFF
TGTGCCAGCAGCTTAGAATTGTCCAGCGATATGAACACTGAAGCTTTCTTT
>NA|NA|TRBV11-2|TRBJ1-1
CASSRHLGGVTEAFF
TGTGCCAGCAGCCGCCACCTAGGCGGGGTCACTGAAGCTTTCTTT
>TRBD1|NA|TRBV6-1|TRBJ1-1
CASSDLTGVGAFF
TGTGCCAGCAGTGACCTTACAGGGGTGGGAGCTTTCTTT
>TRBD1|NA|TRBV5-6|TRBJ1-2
CASSFWDRTNYGYTF
TGTGCCAGCAGCTTTTGGGACAGGACTAACTATGGCTACACCTTC
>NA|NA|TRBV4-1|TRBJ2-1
CASSYQGDYNEQFF
TGCGCCAGCAGCTACCAAGGGGACTACAATGAGCAGTTCTTC
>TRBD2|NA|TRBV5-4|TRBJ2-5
CASSLAGGSGETQYF
TGTGCCAGCAGCTTGGCGGGGGGGAGTGGAGAGACCCAGTACTTC
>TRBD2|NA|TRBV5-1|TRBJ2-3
CASSPTSGGSTDTQYF
TGTGCCAGCAGCCCGACTAGCGGGGGAAGCACAGATACGCAGTATTTT
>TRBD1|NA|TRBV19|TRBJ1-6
CASSAGTANNSPLHF
TGTGCCAGTAGTGCCGGGACAGCCAATAATTCACCCCTCCACTTT
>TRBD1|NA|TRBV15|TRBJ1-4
CATSETGGAQEKLFF
TGTGCCACCAGCGAGACAGGGGGCGCTCAAGAAAAACTGTTTTTT